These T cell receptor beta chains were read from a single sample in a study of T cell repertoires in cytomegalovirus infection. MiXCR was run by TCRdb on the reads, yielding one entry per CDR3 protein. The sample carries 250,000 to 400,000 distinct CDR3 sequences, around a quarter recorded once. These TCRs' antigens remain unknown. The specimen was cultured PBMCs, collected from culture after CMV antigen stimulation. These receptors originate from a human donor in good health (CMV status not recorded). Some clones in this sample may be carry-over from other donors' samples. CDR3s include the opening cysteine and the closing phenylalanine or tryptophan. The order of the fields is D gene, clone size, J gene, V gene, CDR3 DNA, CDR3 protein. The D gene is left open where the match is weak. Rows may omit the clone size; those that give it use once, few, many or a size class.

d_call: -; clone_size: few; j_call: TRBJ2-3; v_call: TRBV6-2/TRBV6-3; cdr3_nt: TGTGCCAGCAGGAGGGTTTCGGCAGATACGCAGTATTTT; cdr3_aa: CASRRVSADTQYF
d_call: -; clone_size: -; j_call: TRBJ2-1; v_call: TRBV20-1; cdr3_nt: TGCAGTGCGCGCCGGGGTACGAGGGGCAATGAGCAGTTCTTC; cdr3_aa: CSARRGTRGNEQFF
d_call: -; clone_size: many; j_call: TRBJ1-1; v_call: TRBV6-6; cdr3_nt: TGTGCCAGCAGTTACCTTGGGAACACTGAAGCTTTCTTT; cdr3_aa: CASSYLGNTEAFF
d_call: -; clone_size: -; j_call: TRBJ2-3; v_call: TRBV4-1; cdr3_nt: TGCGCCAGCAGCCAAGAAGGCCGCGCAGATACGCAGTATTTT; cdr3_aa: CASSQEGRADTQYF
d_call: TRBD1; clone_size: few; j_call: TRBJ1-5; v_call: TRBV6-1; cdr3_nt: TGTGCCAGCAGTCCGAGGGACAGCCGGTGGGACAATCAGCCCCAGCATTTT; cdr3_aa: CASSPRDSRWDNQPQHF
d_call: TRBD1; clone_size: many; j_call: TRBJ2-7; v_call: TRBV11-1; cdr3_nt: TGTGCCAGCAGCCGCGCCGGGACAGGGTTCTACGAGCAGTACTTC; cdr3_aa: CASSRAGTGFYEQYF
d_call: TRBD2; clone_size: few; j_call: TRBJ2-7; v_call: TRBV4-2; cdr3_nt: TGTGCCAGCAGCCAATTCCCCCCCGCTAGCGGGAGGTACGAGCAGTACTTC; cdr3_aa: CASSQFPPASGRYEQYF
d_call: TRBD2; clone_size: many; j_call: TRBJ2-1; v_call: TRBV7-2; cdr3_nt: TGTGCCAGCAGCTTTAGCGGGAATGAGCAGTTCTTC; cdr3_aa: CASSFSGNEQFF
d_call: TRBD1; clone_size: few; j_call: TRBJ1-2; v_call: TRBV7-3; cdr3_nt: TGTGCCAGCAGCTTAAGGCCAGGGGGCTTCGTTGGAGATGGCTACACCTTC; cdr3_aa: CASSLRPGGFVGDGYTF
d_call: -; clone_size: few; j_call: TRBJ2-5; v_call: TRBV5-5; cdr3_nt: TGTGCCAGCAGCTTGTACCGGGACGCCGAGACCCAGTACTTC; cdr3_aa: CASSLYRDAETQYF
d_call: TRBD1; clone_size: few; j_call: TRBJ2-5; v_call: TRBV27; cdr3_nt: TGTGCCAGCAGTTCAGGGGGCAGCGAGACCCAGTACTTC; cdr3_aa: CASSSGGSETQYF
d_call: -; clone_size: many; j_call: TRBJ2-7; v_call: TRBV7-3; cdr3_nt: TGTGCCAGCAGCCCCGGCGGATTCGTTGGGGACGAGCAGTACTTC; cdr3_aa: CASSPGGFVGDEQYF
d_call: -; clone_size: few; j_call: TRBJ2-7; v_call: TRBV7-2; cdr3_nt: TGTGCCAGCAGCTTCGGCGGCTCGAGCTCCTACGAGCAGTACTTC; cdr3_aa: CASSFGGSSSYEQYF
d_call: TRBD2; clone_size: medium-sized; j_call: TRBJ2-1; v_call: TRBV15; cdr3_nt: TGTGCCACCAGCGACCCCGGGACTAGCGGGAGTGGTGAGCAGTTCTTC; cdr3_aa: CATSDPGTSGSGEQFF
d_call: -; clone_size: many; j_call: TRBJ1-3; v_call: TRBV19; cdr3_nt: TGTGCCAGCGGGTTTCTCTCTGGAAACACCATATATTTT; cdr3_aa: CASGFLSGNTIYF